This passage covers 20 T cell receptor beta chains from one sample sequenced in a study of metastatic and nonmetastatic thyroid tumors (dated by TCRdb to about 2020). Before undergoing thyroid surgery, none of the patients had been given any kind of treatment. The method was PCR. The instrument was an Illumina HiSeq 4000. TCRdb reworked the public reads: Q25 trimming with fastp, MiXCR clone assembly, productive beta chains retained. This sample is represented by some 15,000 clones; around 13% of them were singletons. The ten largest account for approximately 30% of the sample. Sample: blood. The receptors were sampled from a female donor with papillary thyroid cancer or a benign thyroid nodule (not recorded which). Some clones in this sample may be carry-over from other donors' samples.

Concerning this clone: A much more abundant neighbour one base away suggests this may be a read error. The chain joins TRBV20-1 to TRBJ2-2, with 8 bases that match TRBD2. The V gene's germline CDR1 is DFQATT and CDR2 SNEGSKA (reference sequence). J lost 9 bases, V lost 2 bases, and 8 bases had no gene match. CDR3 size: 14 residues. CDR3 region: CSARYPRGGRELFF. CDR3 in DNA: TGCAGTGCTAGATATCCTCGGGGGGGCCGGGAGCTGTTTTTT.

This clone was seen repeatedly, ten times or more. The chain employs TRBV7-9 and TRBJ1-2; 12 bases match TRBD1. The CDR3 length is 18 residues. Trimming at V came to 3 bases and at J to 7 bases, leaving 15 bases not matched to a gene. Per the germline V gene, CDR1 is SEHNR and CDR2 is FQNEAQ (reference sequence). This chain's CDR3 is CASSFTGTGGAGSGGYTF. In DNA, the CDR3 is TGTGCCAGCAGCTTTACCGGGACAGGGGGCGCGGGGTCGGGTGGCTACACCTTC.

In this sample, this clone turned up a few times. The junction shows a germline mismatch at one end, possibly a read error. The chain links TRBV12-3 or TRBV12-4 to TRBJ2-7; the D is unclear. This CDR3 comprises 11 residues. The CDR3 loop is CASISFYEQYF. The CDR3 coding sequence is TGTGCCAGCATTTCGTTCTACGAGCAGTACTTT.

This clone occurred many times. This chain joins TRBV9 and TRBJ2-1, with 11 bases that match TRBD2. The CDR3 is made up of 15 amino acids. Germline lookup yields CDR1 SGDLS and CDR2 YYNGEE. Trimming removed 3 bases from V and 8 bases from J; junction bases left unmatched: 7. For the CDR3, the DNA is TGTGCCAGCAGCGATACTAGCGGGAGTGGCGATGAGCAGTTCTTC. It yields the protein CASSDTSGSGDEQFF.

A remark on this clone: One junction end disagrees with the germline gene, perhaps due to a read error. Other nucleotide sequences in the sample specify the same CDR3. CDR3 amino acids: CASNPGANNEQFF. CDR3 in DNA: TGTGCTAGCAACCCGGGGGCCAACAATGAGCAGTTCTTC. The J gene is TRBJ2-1, the V gene TRBV5-1, with D possibly being TRBD1 or TRBD2 (6 bases each). There are 13 residues in the CDR3. Germline V gene sequence: CDR1 SGHRS, CDR2 YFSETQ.

This clone was found many times. The chain joins TRBV20-1 to TRBJ2-1; 7 bases are shared with TRBD1. The CDR3 length is 14 residues. Germline-derived CDR1 and CDR2 are DFQATT and SNEGSKA (reference sequence). Trimming removed 4 bases from V and 8 bases from J; junction bases left unmatched: 11. The CDR3 region has the DNA TGCAGTGCTAAACCATTCGACAGGGCTGATGAGCAGTTCTTC. Encoded protein: CSAKPFDRADEQFF.

This clone has at least ten counts. This chain joins TRBV4-1 and TRBJ1-1, with TRBD1 as a possible D gene (5 bases). This CDR3 is built from 15 residues. The V end lost 3 bases, the J end lost 4 bases, and 15 bases lay between the germline ends. CDR1 is MGHRA and CDR2 is YSYEKL in the germline V gene. The CDR3 reads CASSHLVGGSTEAFF. CDR3 in DNA: TGCGCCAGCAGCCATCTTGTGGGGGGTTCCACTGAAGCTTTCTTT.

In its sample, this clone was seen many times. This chain connects TRBV7-9 to TRBJ2-7, with a possible D match to TRBD1 (5 bases). The CDR3 contains 15 residues. V shed 3 bases and J shed 2 bases, with 14 bases lying between them. The germline CDR1 and CDR2 sequences are SEHNR and FQNEAQ (reference sequence). The CDR3 here is CASSLSDITAYEQYF. The CDR3 DNA is TGTGCCAGCAGCTTGTCGGACATTACAGCCTACGAGCAGTACTTC.

This clone was detected ten times or more. V is TRBV4-3 and J is TRBJ1-2; 10 nucleotides line up with TRBD1. The germline CDR1 and CDR2 sequences are LGHNA and YSLEER. The length of the CDR3 is 18 residues. J gave up 8 bases and V 0 bases, and 15 bases lay outside the gene matches. The CDR3 DNA sequence: TGCGCCAGCAGCCAAGACACCCATCCCCGACAGGGGGCTGAAGGCTACACCTTC. Translated, it gives CASSQDTHPRQGAEGYTF.

Sample share makes this clone medium-sized (0.01 to 0.1%). The sample carries other DNA sequences with the same CDR3. This chain links TRBV12-3 or TRBV12-4 with TRBJ2-7, with 7 bases fitting TRBD1. Trimming at V came to 6 bases and at J to 6 bases, leaving 5 bases not matched to a gene. The CDR3 runs to 12 residues. The CDR3 protein is CASSLQGFEQYF. DNA for the CDR3: TGTGCCAGCAGCCTACAGGGGTTCGAGCAGTACTTC.

This clone has at least ten counts. Its ends do not fully match the called genes, so a read error is possible. The genes are TRBV5-1 and TRBJ2-7, with D hard to call. CDR3 size: 15 residues. Germline values: CDR1 SGHRS, CDR2 YFSETQ. The CDR3 is CASSLGPSATYEQCF. The CDR3, as DNA: TGCGCCAGCAGCTTAGGCCCCAGTGCCACCTACGAGCAGTGCTTC.

The chain combines TRBV19 with TRBJ1-2; D might be TRBD1 (5 bases). The CDR3 contains 15 residues. The germline V and J ends were trimmed by 1 base and 5 bases, with 14 bases remaining between them. The V gene's germline CDR1 is LNHDA and CDR2 SQIVND (reference sequence). The CDR3 reads CASSIAAKRGYGYTF. The CDR3 coding sequence is TGTGCCAGTAGTATAGCGGCGAAACGGGGGTATGGCTACACCTTC.

This clone was found many times. This chain connects TRBV20-1 to TRBJ2-7; the D gene is possibly TRBD2 (6 bases). This CDR3 comprises 12 residues. In germline, CDR1 is DFQATT, CDR2 SNEGSKA (reference sequence). The CDR3 is CTPVGGRYEQYF. As DNA, the CDR3 is TGCACCCCGGTAGGAGGGAGGTACGAGCAGTACTTC.

The chain couples TRBV20-1 to TRBJ2-7; tentatively, D is TRBD2 (5 bases). Germline-derived CDR1 and CDR2 are DFQATT and SNEGSKA (reference sequence). This CDR3 is 15 amino acids long. V lost 1 base, J lost 1 base, and 14 bases lay in between. The CDR3 sequence: CSARARGTRSYEQYF. For the CDR3, the DNA is TGCAGTGCTAGAGCCCGCGGAACTAGGTCCTACGAGCAGTACTTC.

In this sample, this clone turned up many times. The rearrangement joins TRBV20-1 to TRBJ1-5; D call uncertain. Germline values: CDR1 DFQATT, CDR2 SNEGSKA (reference sequence). Trimming shortened V by 2 bases and J by 3 bases, and 11 bases separated the two germline ends. The CDR3 loop spans 14 amino acids. The CDR3 DNA reads TGCAGTGCTAGACCTCTTACAGTCAATCAGCCCCAGCATTTT. This codes for CSARPLTVNQPQHF.

There are many counts of this clone. The chain's CDR3 is CASSPIVGEQFF. The CDR3 DNA follows: TGTGCCAGCTCACCGATCGTGGGTGAGCAGTTCTTC. The chain links TRBV18 to TRBJ2-1; D is unresolved. The CDR3 spans 12 residues. Trimming removed 3 bases from V and 9 bases from J, with 9 bases in between. The germline CDR1 and CDR2 sequences are KGHSH and LQKENI.

This clone was counted at least ten times. The chain uses TRBV20-1 and TRBJ2-1; TRBD1 matches 8 bases. The V gene's germline CDR1 is DFQATT and CDR2 SNEGSKA (reference sequence). The CDR3 is made up of 12 amino acids. Unmatched junction bases numbered 7, after V lost 5 bases and J lost 10 bases. The CDR3 nucleotides read TGCAGTGCTTCACAGGGGGTAAGAGAGCAGTTCTTC. This gives the protein CSASQGVREQFF.

This clone was observed many times. This chain connects TRBV2 to TRBJ2-7, with a tentative D call TRBD2 (6 bases). The CDR3 contains 14 residues. V lost 7 bases to trimming and J lost 7 bases, with 20 bases between them. Germline assignment: CDR1 SNHLY and CDR2 FYNNEI. The CDR3 region has the DNA TGTGCCAGCACTCAGGAGGGCCCTGCGGGGGAGCAGTACTTC. It encodes CASTQEGPAGEQYF.

This clone occurred many times. The V gene is TRBV27, the J gene TRBJ1-1; TRBD1 matches 8 bases. CDR1 is MNHEY, CDR2 SMNVEV, per germline (reference sequence). This CDR3 is 13 amino acids long. The junction had 0 bases not matched to a gene; V was cut back by 6 bases and J by 0 bases. DNA for the CDR3: TGTGCCAGCAGGACAGGGGTGAACACTGAAGCTTTCTTT. This encodes CASRTGVNTEAFF.

This clone was counted ten times or more. The V gene is TRBV6-1, the J gene TRBJ2-1; tentative D call: TRBD2 (6 bases). With 4 bases removed from V and 4 bases from J, the gap between germline ends came to 14 bases. Germline CDR1 MNHNS, CDR2 SASEGT. This CDR3 is 15 amino acids long. The CDR3 here is CASSAWRDKYNEQFF. The CDR3, as DNA: TGTGCCAGCAGTGCCTGGAGGGATAAGTACAATGAGCAGTTCTTC.